The present T cell receptor beta chain was sequenced within a study of T cells expressing NK-cell markers (dated by TCRdb to the early 2020s). Background for the entire study: In sorted CD3+CD56+NKG2C+, CD3+CD56+NKG2C- and CD3+CD56-NKG2C+ T-cell subsets from several donors, TCR beta-chain repertoires were profiled. Of the eight sequenced donors, seven were found to be HCMV-seropositive and one was found to be HCMV-seronegative. All eight donors whose samples were sequenced were randomly selected healthy volunteers, three of them men and five women. Illumina HiSeq 2000/2500, MiSeq or NextSeq was used to sequence libraries as 2 x 150 bp reads.

The CDR3 has 14 amino acids, counting the end cysteine and phenylalanine. There is no recorded DNA. CDR1 and CDR2, looked up from the germline V gene, are MNHEY and SVGEGT. To note about this clonotype: Which antigen it targets is not known.

HCMV-specific IgG was detected in serum with a commercial ELISA kit to determine HCMV serostatus. Ficoll density gradient centrifugation was used to isolate peripheral blood mononuclear cells from blood. Study-wide findings and limitations: Those dominant clonotypes were again the most abundant among CD3+CD56-NKG2C+ cells in a handful of donors, at about 25-60.1%. Whether the expanded NKG2C-expressing T cell clones were specific for HCMV antigens was left unclear. In several donors, the dominant CD3+CD56+NKG2C+ clonotypes ranked among the top 10 CD8+ clonotypes, making up about 1.0-7.5% of CD8+ T cells.

TCRdb shows the sequencer as Illumina HiSeq 2000. The TCR beta cDNA libraries were made using 5'RACE template switching, a step that added both a universal primer site and unique molecular identifiers. cDNA synthesis was primed from the TCR beta constant segment and was followed by two successive PCR amplification steps. The authors' pipeline ran thus. MIGEC handled demultiplexing of the reads and grouping by UMI, while MiTCR was used to assemble and quantify clonotypes. To exclude erroneous sequences, only TCR cDNA sequences supported by at least two reads were retained. Downstream repertoire analysis used the tcR package, and clonotypes were matched across fractions by CDR3 nucleotide sequence plus V segment. VDJmatch was used to annotate antigen specificity against VDJdb, with one amino acid substitution in CDR3 allowed. Following reprocessing of the reads by TCRdb, the data hold one row per CDR3 protein sequence and no DNA is available. V and J calls and clone size were set by TCRdb, not the authors. The table for this sample records about 140,000 distinct CDR3 sequences. The ten largest clonotypes hold around 12% of the sample.

The sequenced sample consisted of blood T cells: a sorted CD56 or NKG2C T cell subset, CD4+ or CD8+ T cells, or bulk PBMC T cells (not recorded which). The sequence derives from a man aged 18 to 29 in good health. Donor details come from another sample of the same person, matched by shared clones. This receptor chain uses TRBV6-2 or TRBV6-3 and TRBJ2-7; the D call of TRBD1 rests on TCRdb alone, since no DNA is present to check it. CDR3 protein: CASSTDRVPYEQYF.